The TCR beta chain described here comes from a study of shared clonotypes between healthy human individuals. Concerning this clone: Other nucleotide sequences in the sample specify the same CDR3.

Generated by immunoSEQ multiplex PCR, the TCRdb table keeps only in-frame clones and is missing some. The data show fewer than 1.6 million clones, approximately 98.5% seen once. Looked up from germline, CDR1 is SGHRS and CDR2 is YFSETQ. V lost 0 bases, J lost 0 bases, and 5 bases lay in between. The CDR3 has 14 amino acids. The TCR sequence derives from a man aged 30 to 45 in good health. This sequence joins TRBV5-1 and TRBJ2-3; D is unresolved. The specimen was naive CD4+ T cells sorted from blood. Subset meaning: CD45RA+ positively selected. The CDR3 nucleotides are TGCGCCAGCAGCTTGGGGGTGAGCACAGATACGCAGTATTTT. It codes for CASSLGVSTDTQYF.